Sequencing of this TCR beta chain was carried out in a study of blood T cell repertoires in COVID-19. Study at large: The United States, Italy and Spain were the sources of the acute and convalescent COVID-19 samples.

Everyone who took part was about 18 to 89 years old, and they came from about two dozen US areas. Participants had their cohort set by participant-reported clinical history. Under the authors' procedure: Nucleated cell counts were estimated from reference gene primer amplification. The assay was immunoSEQ multiplex PCR, and TCRdb's table has in-frame clones only and misses some. V and J calls and clone size are copied from that table; D and trimming were computed from the DNA. Found here are 200,000 to 250,000 clones, 87% of them singletons; the top ten hold 11%. This clone was observed once. The CDR3 is 14 amino acids. The germline V gene has CDR1 SNHLY and CDR2 FYNNEI. Germline trimming cut 4 bases from V and 7 bases from J; bases unmatched to any gene: 6.

This sequence joins TRBV2 and TRBJ1-5, with 8 bases that match TRBD1. Sequencing was performed on PBMCs or T cells enriched from blood (not recorded which). The receptor was derived from a man between 25 and 39 years old who had recovered from COVID-19. The CDR3 loop is CASSVRQGRQPQHF. The DNA for the CDR3 is TGTGCCAGCAGTGTACGACAGGGGCGGCAGCCCCAGCATTTT.